This entry lists 28 T cell receptor beta chains sequenced from one sample in a study of T cell responses to AZD1222 COVID-19 vaccine. Some clones are missing from TCRdb's copy, which holds only in-frame ones; the method was immunoSEQ multiplex PCR. In the table there are 100,000 to 150,000 clones, roughly 90% of which are singletons. Sequences were derived from peripheral blood, sampled on day 0 of AZD1222 vaccination. Every receptor here comes from an adult in good health.

CDR3 sequence: CAWSISGSSYEQYF. In DNA, the CDR3 is TGTGCCTGGAGTATTAGCGGTAGCTCCTACGAGCAGTACTTC. The chain employs TRBV30 and TRBJ2-7, with D maybe TRBD2 (6 bases). CDR1 and CDR2 from the germline V gene are GTSNPN and SVGIG (reference sequence). This CDR3 has 14 amino acids. Trimming took off 2 bases at V and 0 bases at J, with 11 bases between the two ends.

CDR3 loop: CASSESELAAQYF. CDR3 DNA sequence: TGCGCCAGCAGTGAGTCAGAACTAGCGGCGCAGTATTTT. The V and J genes are TRBV10-2 and TRBJ2-3; 8 bases align to TRBD2. CDR1 WSHSY and CDR2 SAAADI come from the germline V gene. Trimming removed 0 bases from V and 10 bases from J; junction bases left unmatched: 3. The CDR3 loop spans 13 amino acids.

V usage is TRBV16 and J usage is TRBJ1-6; no reliable D call. V was trimmed by 4 bases and J by 10 bases, leaving 11 bases between them. The CDR3 runs to 13 residues. From germline, CDR1 is KGHSY and CDR2 FQNENV. In nucleotides, the CDR3 is TGTGCCAGCAGCCCCTCCCGGGAATCACCCCTCCACTTT. Translated, it gives CASSPSRESPLHF.

The rearrangement joins TRBV5-4 to TRBJ2-5; the D is unclear. CDR3 length equals 13 residues. V lost 0 bases and J 2 bases, leaving 5 bases between the germline ends. Looked up from germline, CDR1 is SGHNT and CDR2 is YYREEE (reference sequence). The CDR3 here is CASSLALQETQYF. The CDR3 region has the DNA TGTGCCAGCAGCTTGGCGTTGCAAGAGACCCAGTACTTC.

V and J are TRBV12-3 or TRBV12-4 and TRBJ2-1; D is undetermined. The CDR3 sequence is 11 residues long. V gave up 2 bases and J gave up 10 bases, with 6 bases separating them. CDR3 amino acids: CASSLSGEQFF. Here the CDR3 DNA reads TGTGCCAGCAGTTTATCCGGGGAGCAGTTCTTC.

DNA for the CDR3: TGTGCCACCAGCAGAGAGGGACAGAGTTTTACCGGGGAGCTGTTTTTT. Translation gives CATSREGQSFTGELFF. The chain uses TRBV15 and TRBJ2-2; 7 positions agree with TRBD1. V lost 0 bases and J lost 5; bases outside the gene matches: 6. The germline V gene has CDR1 LNHNV and CDR2 YYDKDF (reference sequence). CDR3 length: 16 residues.

This clone has just one count. This chain uses TRBV7-3 with TRBJ2-3; no reliable D call. The V gene's germline CDR1 is SGHTA and CDR2 FQGTGA. Between the trimmed V and J ends, which lost 5 bases and 1 base, there was a span of 7 bases. This CDR3 spans 13 amino acids. CDR3: CASSRSGTDTQYF. CDR3 DNA: TGTGCCAGCAGCCGTAGTGGCACAGATACGCAGTATTTT.

This clone was picked up a small number of times. V and J are TRBV7-8 and TRBJ2-7, with a possible D match to TRBD2 (5 bases). V was cut by 10 bases and J by 0 bases, with 22 bases left in between. The CDR3 covers 16 residues. Germline V gene sequence: CDR1 SGHVS, CDR2 FQNEAQ. The CDR3 coding sequence is TGTGCCACCCAGAGGGCAGGCCCGGTCTCCTCCTACGAGCAGTACTTC. It codes for CATQRAGPVSSYEQYF.

The table lists this clone with a count of one. The rearrangement uses TRBV7-2 and TRBJ2-7, with D uncertain. There are 15 residues in the CDR3. V lost 1 base to trimming and J lost 5 bases, with 15 bases between them. The germline V gene has CDR1 SGHTA and CDR2 FQGNSA. The CDR3 sequence: CASSLVAGQTNEQYF. CDR3 sequence (DNA): TGTGCCAGCAGCTTAGTGGCAGGCCAGACCAACGAGCAGTACTTC. Based on the CDR3 plus reference TRBV7-2 and TRBJ2-7, the full variable domain is GAGVSQSPSNKVTEKGKDVELRCDPISGHTALYWYRQSLGQGLEFLIYFQGNSAPDKSGLPSDRFSAERTGGSVSTLTIQRTQQEDSAVYLCASSLVAGQTNEQYFGPGTRLTVT.

The chain links TRBV24-1 to TRBJ2-1; D might be TRBD1 (6 bases). CDR1 KGHDR and CDR2 SFDVKD come from the germline V gene. This CDR3 has 18 amino acids. V lost 4 bases, J lost 5 bases, and 23 bases lay in between. The CDR3 nucleotides read TGTGCCACCAGTGACCCCTCGGTGATCGGACAGAGGGACAATGAGCAGTTCTTC. Translating gives CATSDPSVIGQRDNEQFF.

The rearrangement links TRBV5-1 to TRBJ2-7; 10 bases align to TRBD1. V gave up 0 bases and J gave up 7 bases; unmatched junction bases: 13. CDR1 is SGHRS and CDR2 is YFSETQ in the germline V gene. The CDR3 consists of 17 residues. The CDR3 bases are TGCGCCAGCAGCTTGGCCCTGACAGGGGGCCAGACGAGTGAGCAGTACTTC. It is translated as CASSLALTGGQTSEQYF.

The CDR3 loop is CASSMGWNCFF. The CDR3 DNA is TGTGCCAGTAGTATGGGTTGGAACTGTTTCTTC. This chain links TRBV19 with TRBJ2-1, with D uncertain. Between the trimmed V and J ends, which lost 3 bases and 16 bases, there was a span of 13 bases. CDR1 and CDR2 (germline): LNHDA, SQIVND (reference sequence). The CDR3 extends over 11 amino acids.

This clone occurred once. This sequence joins TRBV15 and TRBJ1-5, with a tentative D call TRBD1 (5 bases). Per the germline V gene, CDR1 is LNHNV and CDR2 is YYDKDF (reference sequence). CDR3 length: 14 amino acids. V was cut by 2 bases and J by 2 bases, with 7 bases left in between. CDR3 DNA: TGTGCCACCAGCAGACAGGGAGGCAATCAGCCCCAGCATTTT. Translation: CATSRQGGNQPQHF. Supplemented by reference TRBV15 and TRBJ1-5, the full variable domain reads DAMVIQNPRYQVTQFGKPVTLSCSQTLNHNVMYWYQQKSSQAPKLLFHYYDKDFNNEADTPDNFQSRRPNTSFCFLDIRSPGLGDTAMYLCATSRQGGNQPQHFGDGTRLSIL.

This chain connects TRBV29-1 to TRBJ1-5; maybe TRBD1 (5 bases). Germline loops: CDR1 SQVTM, CDR2 ANQGSEA. The CDR3 runs to 12 residues. V was shortened by 6 bases and J by 0 bases, with 6 bases between the two germline ends. The CDR3 loop is CSVQDSNQPQHF. The CDR3 bases are TGCAGCGTACAGGATAGCAATCAGCCCCAGCATTTT.

V is TRBV30 and J is TRBJ2-1; the D gene is possibly TRBD2 (7 bases). This CDR3 spans 18 amino acids. V lost 1 base to trimming and J lost 0 bases, with 19 bases between them. CDR1 is GTSNPN and CDR2 is SVGIG in the germline V gene (reference sequence). For the CDR3, the DNA is TGTGCCTGGAGTGGGGGAGAGGGCGGGGGCCGCTCCTACAATGAGCAGTTCTTC. It yields the protein CAWSGGEGGGRSYNEQFF.

In this sample, this clone turned up once. The chain is built from TRBV27 and TRBJ1-2, with no clear D. The CDR3 is made up of 13 amino acids. V lost 6 bases to trimming and J lost 8 bases, with 16 bases between them. The germline V gene has CDR1 MNHEY and CDR2 SMNVEV (reference sequence). The CDR3, as DNA: TGTGCCAGCAGATCCTCAGGACTAGGAGGCTACACCTTC. This sequence encodes CASRSSGLGGYTF.

This clone was found a few times. The V and J genes are TRBV12-3 or TRBV12-4 and TRBJ1-1; D remains ambiguous. Trimming removed 6 bases at V and 5 bases at J, with 13 bases between. The CDR3 sequence is 13 residues long. The CDR3 here is CASSRTDVTEAFF. CDR3 sequence (DNA): TGTGCCAGCAGCCGAACCGATGTTACTGAAGCTTTCTTT.

The chain links TRBV3-1 (or the pseudogene TRBV3-2) to TRBJ1-4; the D gene is possibly TRBD1 (6 bases). Trimming removed 6 bases at V and 8 bases at J, with 13 bases between. Germline lookup yields CDR1 LGHDT and CDR2 YNNKEL (reference sequence). The CDR3 has 13 amino acids. CDR3 loop: CASRAGAEEKLFF. DNA for the CDR3: TGTGCCAGCAGAGCAGGGGCGGAGGAAAAACTGTTTTTT.

The V gene is TRBV10-3, the J gene TRBJ2-7; 8 bases match TRBD1. Germline V gives CDR1 ENHRY, CDR2 SYGVKD. The CDR3 loop spans 15 amino acids. Trimming removed 6 bases from V and 0 bases from J; junction bases left unmatched: 7. CDR3 nucleotide sequence: TGTGCCATCAGGCCGGACAGGGCCAGCTCCTACGAGCAGTACTTC. Translation: CAIRPDRASSYEQYF.

The chain links TRBV30 to TRBJ1-6, with a weak D call TRBD1 (6 bases). The CDR3 length is 14 residues. Trimming removed 1 base at V and 6 bases at J, with 10 bases between. In germline, CDR1 is GTSNPN, CDR2 SVGIG (reference sequence). This CDR3 is CAWSGGRGNSPLHF. CDR3 nucleotides: TGTGCCTGGAGTGGGGGGCGCGGTAATTCACCCCTCCACTTT.

This chain uses TRBV28 with TRBJ2-3; D ambiguous. Per the germline V gene, CDR1 is MDHEN and CDR2 is SYDVKM. Trimming took 6 bases from V and 7 from J, leaving 8 bases between them. The CDR3 loop spans 11 amino acids. The CDR3 spells CASSPRNTQYF. For the CDR3, the DNA is TGTGCCAGCAGCCCTCGAAATACGCAGTATTTT. The complete variable domain, with remaining parts taken from reference TRBV28 and TRBJ2-3, reads DVKVTQSSRYLVKRTGEKVFLECVQDMDHENMFWYRQDPGLGLRLIYFSYDVKMKEKGDIPEGYSVSREKKERFSLILESASTNQTSMYLCASSPRNTQYFGPGTRLTVL.

The CDR3 sequence is CASGMTDGQPQHF. CDR3 nucleotides: TGTGCCAGTGGAATGACAGATGGGCAGCCCCAGCATTTT. The J gene is TRBJ1-5, the V gene TRBV19, with D perhaps TRBD1 (5 bases). Germline-derived CDR1 and CDR2 are LNHDA and SQIVND (reference sequence). CDR3 length: 13 amino acids. V was clipped by 8 bases and J by 7 bases, with 15 bases between them. The full variable domain, completed using reference TRBV19 and TRBJ1-5, is DGGITQSPKYLFRKEGQNVTLSCEQNLNHDAMYWYRQDPGQGLRLIYYSQIVNDFQKGDIAEGYSVSREKKESFPLTVTSAQKNPTAFYLCASGMTDGQPQHFGDGTRLSIL.

The chain combines TRBV10-1 with TRBJ1-6, with 7 bases matching TRBD1. Germline CDR1 and CDR2: WNHNN and SYGVQD (reference sequence). The V and J ends lost 8 bases and 10 bases, in that order; junction bases with no gene match: 23. The CDR3 runs 18 residues. The CDR3 DNA sequence: TGCGCCAGCCCTGGCCCCGGGACAGTCCCTTTTTGGGGGTCACCCCTCCACTTT. Amino acid sequence: CASPGPGTVPFWGSPLHF.

This clone was observed a handful of times. The chain employs TRBV7-3 and TRBJ2-1; 8 bases agree with TRBD2. There are 17 residues in the CDR3. Trimming cost V 2 bases and J 6 bases; bases outside gene matches: 12. Per germline, CDR1 SGHTA and CDR2 FQGTGA. The CDR3 reads CASSLGVGLARTNEQFF. The CDR3 nucleotides read TGTGCCAGCAGCTTAGGGGTAGGACTAGCACGCACCAATGAGCAGTTCTTC.

The genes are TRBV4-2 and TRBJ2-1; either TRBD1 or TRBD2 may fit D (5 bases each). This CDR3 has 14 residues. The germline V gene encodes CDR1 LGHNA and CDR2 YNFKEQ. Trimming cost V 0 bases and J 10 bases, with 13 bases left between them. The CDR3: CASSQDYQGREQFF. For the CDR3, the DNA is TGTGCCAGCAGCCAAGATTACCAGGGACGGGAGCAGTTCTTC.

The genes are TRBV11-2 and TRBJ2-2; D may be TRBD1 (6 bases). There are 15 residues in the CDR3. Germline CDR1 SGHAT, CDR2 FQNNGV. The germline V and J ends were trimmed by 5 bases and 1 base, with 11 bases remaining between them. The CDR3: CASSTGHKNTGELFF. The CDR3 DNA is TGTGCCAGCAGCACGGGACATAAGAACACCGGGGAGCTGTTTTTT.

The chain employs TRBV7-9 and TRBJ2-1; the match to TRBD2 covers 9 bases. Germline CDR1 SEHNR, CDR2 FQNEAQ (reference sequence). The CDR3 has 18 residues. The V and J ends lost 2 bases and 6 bases, in that order; junction bases with no gene match: 14. The CDR3 DNA reads as TGTGCCAGCAGCTTACCATCCGAGGGACTAGCTAGGTCCAATGAGCAGTTCTTC. It is translated as CASSLPSEGLARSNEQFF.

The chain carries TRBV7-2 and TRBJ1-6; 8 positions agree with TRBD1. Germline V lookup: CDR1 SGHTA, CDR2 FQGNSA. After removal of 5 bases from V and 10 bases from J, the junction contained 10 bases not matched to a gene. There are 15 residues in the CDR3. CDR3 DNA sequence: TGTGCCAGCAGCCCACAGGACAGGGTGGGGTCACCCCTCCACTTT. It specifies CASSPQDRVGSPLHF.